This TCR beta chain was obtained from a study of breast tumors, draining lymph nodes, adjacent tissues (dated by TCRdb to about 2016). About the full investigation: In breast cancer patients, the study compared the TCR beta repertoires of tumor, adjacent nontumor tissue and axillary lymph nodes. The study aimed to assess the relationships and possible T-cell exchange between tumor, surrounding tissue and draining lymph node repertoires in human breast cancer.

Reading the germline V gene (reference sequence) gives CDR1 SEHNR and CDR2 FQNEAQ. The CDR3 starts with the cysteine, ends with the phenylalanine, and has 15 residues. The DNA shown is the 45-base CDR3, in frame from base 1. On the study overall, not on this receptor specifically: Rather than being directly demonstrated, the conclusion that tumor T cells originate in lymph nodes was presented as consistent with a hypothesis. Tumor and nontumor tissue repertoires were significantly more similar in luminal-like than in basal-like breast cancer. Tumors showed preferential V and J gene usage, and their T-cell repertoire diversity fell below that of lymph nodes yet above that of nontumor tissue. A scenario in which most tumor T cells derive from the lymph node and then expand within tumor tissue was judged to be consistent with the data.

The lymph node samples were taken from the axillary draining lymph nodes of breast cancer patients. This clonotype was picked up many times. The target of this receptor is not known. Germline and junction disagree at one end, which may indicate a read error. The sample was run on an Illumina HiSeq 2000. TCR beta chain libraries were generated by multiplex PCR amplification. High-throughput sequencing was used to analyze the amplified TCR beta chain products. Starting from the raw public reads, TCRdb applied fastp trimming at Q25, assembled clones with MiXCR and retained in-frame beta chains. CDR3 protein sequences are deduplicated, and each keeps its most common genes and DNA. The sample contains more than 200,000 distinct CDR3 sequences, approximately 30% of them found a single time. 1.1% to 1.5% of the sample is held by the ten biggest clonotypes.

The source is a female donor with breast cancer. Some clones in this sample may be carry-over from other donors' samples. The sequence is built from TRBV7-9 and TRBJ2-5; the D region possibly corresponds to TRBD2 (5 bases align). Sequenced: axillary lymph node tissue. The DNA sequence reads TGTGCCAGCAGCTCGGCCTCCCTAGCTGTAGTGACCCGGTACTTC. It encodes CASSSASLAVVTRYF.